Shown below are 32 T cell receptor beta chains from a single sample sequenced in a study of blood T cells in healthy people across ages. The authors ran a second PCR of about 6 to 11 cycles using a sample-barcoded 5' primer and a J-beta primer mix. TCRdb passed the 5' RACE reads through MiXCR, listing each CDR3 protein once. The sample lists about 570,000 distinct CDR3 sequences; roughly a quarter were seen once. The sequenced sample consisted of blood. The receptors originated from a woman aged 70-85 years in good health.

This clonotype was counted at least ten times. This CDR3 is CASLQGSGANVLTF. CDR3 DNA: TGTGCCAGTTTACAGGGCTCTGGGGCCAACGTCCTGACTTTC. The J gene is TRBJ2-6, the V gene TRBV12-3 or TRBV12-4, with D possibly matching TRBD1 (6 bases). The CDR3 covers 14 residues. Trimming stripped 9 bases from V and 0 bases from J, with 9 bases between.

This sequence joins TRBV2 and TRBJ1-1; D ambiguous. CDR3 length: 16 amino acids. V lost 2 bases to trimming and J lost 0 bases, with 13 bases between them. Germline values: CDR1 SNHLY, CDR2 FYNNEI. The CDR3 is CASSERLGSMNTEAFF. For the CDR3, the DNA is TGTGCCAGCAGTGAAAGACTAGGCAGCATGAACACTGAAGCTTTCTTT.

This clonotype was observed a handful of times. The rearrangement links TRBV4-1 to TRBJ2-5; 15 positions agree with TRBD2. J gave up 4 bases and V 4 bases, and 7 bases lay outside the gene matches. This CDR3 has 17 residues. Germline V gene sequence: CDR1 MGHRA, CDR2 YSYEKL. The CDR3 loop reads CASSLRTSGGARETQYF. CDR3 bases: TGCGCCAGCAGCCTTAGGACTAGCGGGGGGGCCCGAGAGACCCAGTACTTC.

The sample holds a few counts of this clonotype. V is TRBV7-2 and J is TRBJ1-1, with D possibly being TRBD1 (5 bases). CDR1 SGHTA and CDR2 FQGNSA come from the germline V gene. The length of the CDR3 is 16 residues. V lost 5 bases and J lost 4, with 20 bases in between. The chain's CDR3 is CASSQRGVTGSTEAFF. The DNA for the CDR3 is TGTGCCAGCAGCCAAAGGGGAGTCACAGGTAGCACTGAAGCTTTCTTT.

In its sample, this clonotype was seen a few times. The V call is TRBV13, the J call TRBJ2-3, with 14 bases that match TRBD2. From germline, CDR1 is PRHDT and CDR2 FYEKMQ (reference sequence). CDR3 length: 18 amino acids. Germline trimming cut 5 bases from V and 8 bases from J; bases unmatched to any gene: 15. CDR3 in DNA: TGTGCCAGCAGCCGCCCGCCGACTAGCGGGGGGGCCGTCTCTACGCAGTATTTT. It codes for CASSRPPTSGGAVSTQYF.

This clonotype occurred a few times. The chain uses TRBV3-1 and TRBJ2-1; tentatively, D is TRBD1 (6 bases). The CDR3 spans 12 residues. CDR1 is LGHDT and CDR2 is YNNKEL in the germline V gene (reference sequence). The V end lost 4 bases, the J end lost 9 bases, and 10 bases lay between the germline ends. This CDR3 is CASSPTTGEQFF. The CDR3 DNA reads TGTGCCAGCAGCCCCACGACAGGTGAGCAGTTCTTC.

The rearrangement uses TRBV28 and TRBJ2-5, with 7 nucleotides matching TRBD1. J lost 2 bases, V lost 10 bases, and 16 bases had no gene match. This CDR3 spans 16 amino acids. Germline lookup yields CDR1 MDHEN and CDR2 SYDVKM. The CDR3 DNA is TGTGCCACTAACAGGGGCAGGGGTCCACCGCAAGAGACCCAGTACTTC. This sequence encodes CATNRGRGPPQETQYF.

This clonotype was seen once. The chain is built from TRBV7-2 and TRBJ2-5, with D possibly matching TRBD1 (5 bases). Trimming cost V 2 bases and J 4 bases, with 11 bases left between them. The CDR3 extends over 14 amino acids. In germline, CDR1 is SGHTA, CDR2 FQGNSA. The CDR3 protein is CASSLPGWGETQYF. DNA of the CDR3: TGTGCCAGCAGCTTACCAGGGTGGGGAGAGACCCAGTACTTC.

The chain joins TRBV20-1 to TRBJ2-5; 7 bases are shared with TRBD1. There are 14 residues in the CDR3. Trimming cost V 3 bases and J 2 bases; bases outside gene matches: 6. The V gene's germline CDR1 is DFQATT and CDR2 SNEGSKA (reference sequence). The CDR3 nucleotides read TGCAGTGCTAGGGGACCGGGACAGCAAGAGACCCAGTACTTC. This sequence encodes CSARGPGQQETQYF.

The sample holds one count of this clonotype. The chain is built from TRBV7-9 and TRBJ2-5, with D perhaps matching TRBD1 (5 bases). Gene TRBJ2-7 matches the end of the DNA better, so the J call may be wrong. Germline V lookup: CDR1 SEHNR, CDR2 FQNEAQ (reference sequence). This CDR3 contains 16 residues. This chain's CDR3 is CASSLETEVWTYEQYF. DNA for the CDR3: TGTGCCAGCAGCTTAGAGACAGAGGTTTGGACCTACGAGCAGTACTTC.

V gene TRBV7-2 combines with J gene TRBJ2-5; TRBD1 or TRBD2 may be the D gene (6 bases each). The CDR3 is 15 residues long. Trimming cost V 3 bases and J 2 bases, with 13 bases left between them. The V gene's germline CDR1 is SGHTA and CDR2 FQGNSA. This CDR3 reads CASSFNGGNQETQYF. The CDR3 DNA reads TGTGCCAGCAGCTTCAACGGGGGCAATCAAGAGACCCAGTACTTC.

This clonotype occurred a few times. This chain connects TRBV9 to TRBJ2-1, with TRBD2 matching over 8 bases. Germline CDR1 reads SGDLS; CDR2 reads YYNGEE. V was pared by 0 bases and J by 4 bases, with 9 bases of the junction left unmatched. The CDR3 runs 17 residues. CDR3 bases: TGTGCCAGCAGCGTAGAGGGCGGGGGGAATATATACAATGAGCAGTTCTTC. This translates into CASSVEGGGNIYNEQFF.

This clonotype came up a few times. This chain joins TRBV7-9 and TRBJ2-3, with D tentatively TRBD1 or TRBD2 (7 bases each). This CDR3 is built from 14 residues. Germline loops: CDR1 SEHNR, CDR2 FQNEAQ (reference sequence). V was cut by 9 bases and J by 2 bases, with 15 bases left in between. CDR3 amino acids: CASPGGADTDTQYF. Written as DNA, the CDR3 is TGTGCCAGTCCAGGGGGGGCCGACACAGATACGCAGTATTTT.

The sample holds a few counts of this clonotype. This chain connects TRBV11-2 to TRBJ2-3; D may be TRBD1 (6 bases). Germline loops: CDR1 SGHAT, CDR2 FQNNGV. Trimming shortened V by 7 bases and J by 2 bases, and 13 bases separated the two germline ends. The CDR3 extends over 14 amino acids. CDR3 nucleotides: TGTGCCAGCACTTTCCGGGACACCACAGATACGCAGTATTTT. Protein sequence: CASTFRDTTDTQYF.

This clonotype was observed many times. This chain joins TRBV20-1 and TRBJ2-5; a weak D match, TRBD2 (5 bases). In germline, CDR1 is DFQATT, CDR2 SNEGSKA (reference sequence). The CDR3 has 12 amino acids. Trimming took 6 bases from V and 1 from J, leaving 9 bases between them. The CDR3 sequence: CSAGKPQETQYF. As DNA, the CDR3 is TGCAGTGCCGGGAAACCCCAAGAGACCCAGTACTTC.

The gene calls are TRBV20-1 and TRBJ2-1; D is perhaps TRBD2 (6 bases). The ends were cut back, 4 bases at V and 10 bases at J, with 20 bases in the middle. Germline loops: CDR1 DFQATT, CDR2 SNEGSKA (reference sequence). This CDR3 comprises 14 residues. The CDR3 nucleotides are TGCAGTGCTACTCTCGCGGGCCTTGGGAGGGAGCAGTTCTTC. Amino acids: CSATLAGLGREQFF.

This chain links TRBV7-2 with TRBJ1-4; D perhaps matches TRBD1 (6 bases). The germline gives CDR1 SGHTA, CDR2 FQGNSA. V was trimmed by 1 base and J by 7 bases, leaving 10 bases between them. This CDR3 spans 14 amino acids. CDR3 amino acids: CASSLGGQLEKLFF. The CDR3 DNA is TGTGCCAGCAGCTTAGGCGGACAGCTTGAAAAACTGTTTTTT.

This clonotype was seen at least ten times. J is TRBJ1-2 and V is TRBV4-3, with TRBD1 as a possible D gene (5 bases). This CDR3 has 15 residues. Trimming stripped 0 bases from V and 8 bases from J, with 16 bases between. Germline CDR1 LGHNA, CDR2 YSLEER. The CDR3 reads CASSQDLDSVGGYTF. The CDR3 nucleotides are TGCGCCAGCAGCCAAGATCTCGACAGTGTGGGGGGCTACACCTTC.

Only a few counts were recorded for this clonotype. The chain carries TRBV11-1 and TRBJ2-1; 7 positions agree with TRBD1. The J call may not be correct, given that the DNA end is closer to TRBJ2-7. From germline, CDR1 is SGHAT and CDR2 FQDESV (reference sequence). The length of the CDR3 is 16 residues. This CDR3 reads CASSLVRGQPDYEQYF. The CDR3 DNA reads as TGTGCCAGCAGCTTAGTGAGGGGACAGCCGGACTACGAGCAGTACTTC.

The chain joins TRBV7-2 to TRBJ2-5, with TRBD2 matching over 9 bases. V was clipped by 1 base and J by 6 bases; unmatched bases: 6. This CDR3 region has 15 residues. CDR1 is SGHTA, CDR2 FQGNSA, per germline. For the CDR3, the DNA is TGTGCCAGCAGCTTAGGGGCGGGAGGGTCAAAGACCCAGTACTTC. It is translated as CASSLGAGGSKTQYF.

This chain uses TRBV3-1 with TRBJ2-5; D possibly matches TRBD1 or TRBD2 (5 bases each). The germline CDR1 and CDR2 sequences are LGHDT and YNNKEL (reference sequence). The CDR3 is 14 amino acids. V was cut by 4 bases and J by 7 bases, with 16 bases left in between. CDR3 loop: CASSRLLGTGTQYF. The DNA of the CDR3 is TGTGCCAGCAGCCGATTACTAGGGACGGGGACCCAGTACTTC.

This clonotype occurred a few times. This could be a read error, since a much larger clone is one nucleotide away. The V call is TRBV18, the J call TRBJ2-4, with D perhaps TRBD2 (6 bases). Germline V gives CDR1 KGHSH, CDR2 LQKENI. Trimming removed 0 bases at V and 0 bases at J, with 9 bases between. The CDR3 contains 16 residues. The CDR3 is CASSPPLGGAKNIQYF. Written as DNA, the CDR3 is TGTGCCAGCTCACCACCGTTGGGAGGAGCCAAAAACATTCAGTACTTC.

This chain connects TRBV10-3 to TRBJ1-5, with TRBD1 matching 8 bases. Germline V gene sequence: CDR1 ENHRY, CDR2 SYGVKD. CDR3 length: 14 amino acids. Losses at the gene ends were 3 bases for V and 7 bases for J; bases not matched to a gene: 5. CDR3 sequence: CAISEQGGQQPQHF. The CDR3 nucleotides are TGTGCCATCAGTGAACAGGGGGGTCAACAGCCCCAGCATTTT.

The chain recombines TRBV20-1 with TRBJ2-3, with unresolved D. This CDR3 is built from 11 residues. Trimming removed 3 bases from V and 8 bases from J, with 9 bases in between. From germline, CDR1 is DFQATT and CDR2 SNEGSKA (reference sequence). The CDR3 region is CSARVSVTQYF. In DNA, the CDR3 is TGCAGTGCTAGGGTTTCGGTTACGCAGTATTTT.

This clonotype was seen only a few times. The CDR3 spells CASSLVSGGGSYF. DNA of the CDR3: TGTGCCAGCAGCTTAGTGTCTGGCGGGGGGTCCTACTTC. The gene calls are TRBV11-2 and TRBJ2-5; 8 bases are shared with TRBD2. The ends lost 1 base at V and 14 bases at J; junction bases unmatched: 9. In germline, CDR1 is SGHAT, CDR2 FQNNGV. The CDR3 is made up of 13 amino acids.

This clonotype has only a few counts. The V and J genes are TRBV29-1 and TRBJ2-1, with 7 bases lining up with TRBD2. Germline lookup yields CDR1 SQVTM and CDR2 ANQGSEA. The CDR3 sequence is 14 residues long. V was clipped by 4 bases and J by 8 bases; unmatched bases: 11. CDR3 sequence: CSVAPRLAVDEQFF. Here the CDR3 DNA reads TGCAGCGTTGCCCCTCGACTAGCTGTCGATGAGCAGTTCTTC.

The chain is built from TRBV5-1 and TRBJ2-5, with 7 bases matching TRBD1. CDR3 length equals 15 residues. The junction had 6 bases not matched to a gene; V was cut back by 0 bases and J by 4 bases. Looked up from germline, CDR1 is SGHRS and CDR2 is YFSETQ. The CDR3 is CASSLVGGSSETQYF. Here the CDR3 DNA reads TGCGCCAGCAGCTTGGTAGGGGGCAGTTCAGAGACCCAGTACTTC.

The rearrangement joins TRBV20-1 to TRBJ2-5; no clear D. The J call may be faulty, since TRBJ2-1 better matches the DNA end. CDR1 is DFQATT and CDR2 is SNEGSKA in the germline V gene (reference sequence). CDR3 length: 11 residues. CDR3 nucleotide sequence: TGCAGTGCTAGATTGTCTAGTGAGCAGTTCTTC. Protein: CSARLSSEQFF.

This clonotype was seen a few times. The J gene is TRBJ1-2, the V gene TRBV3-1, with D maybe TRBD1 (6 bases). The CDR3 has 13 amino acids. Germline values: CDR1 LGHDT, CDR2 YNNKEL (reference sequence). Deletions cut 4 bases from V and 6 bases from J, with 12 bases between. CDR3 region: CASSPGGGDGYTF. In DNA, the CDR3 is TGTGCCAGCAGCCCTGGAGGGGGGGATGGCTACACCTTC.

The rearrangement joins TRBV7-2 to TRBJ2-5; D is ambiguous. In germline, CDR1 is SGHTA, CDR2 FQGNSA. This CDR3 spans 14 amino acids. The germline V and J ends were trimmed by 4 bases and 2 bases, with 11 bases remaining between them. CDR3 sequence (DNA): TGTGCCAGCAGCTCCTGGGTGGGGCAAGAGACCCAGTACTTC. It specifies CASSSWVGQETQYF.

The chain combines TRBV29-1 with TRBJ1-2, with D perhaps TRBD1 (6 bases). CDR1 and CDR2 from the germline V gene are SQVTM and ANQGSEA. V was shortened by 4 bases and J by 7 bases, with 22 bases between the two germline ends. The CDR3 extends over 15 amino acids. CDR3 DNA sequence: TGCAGCGTTGGCCGGGACAAAATTTCCCTCCGTGGCTACACCTTC. Amino acid sequence: CSVGRDKISLRGYTF.

This sequence joins TRBV12-5 and TRBJ2-5, with 7 positions matching TRBD2. The DNA matches TRBJ2-1 better at its end, which makes the J call doubtful. CDR3 size: 15 residues. Germline values: CDR1 LGHNT, CDR2 FRNRAP. Here the CDR3 reads CASGFLERGSNEQFF. In DNA form, the CDR3 reads TGTGCTAGTGGTTTCCTTGAGCGGGGTAGCAATGAGCAGTTCTTC.